A single sample gave rise to the 20 T cell receptor beta chains below, sequenced in a study of early T cells in non-severe SARS-CoV-2 infection. In TCRdb, the 5' RACE reads were re-called with MiXCR into one record per CDR3 protein. This sample yields 35,000 to 45,000 distinct CDR3 sequences, of which 5.8% are seen a single time; roughly 24% belongs to the top ten. Sequences were obtained from whole blood. These receptors all stem from an adult who was a healthcare worker with PCR-confirmed SARS-CoV-2 infection or an uninfected control (not recorded which).

This clonotype appeared a few times. V gene TRBV6-6 combines with J gene TRBJ1-1; TRBD1 matches 7 bases. Germline V CDR1 and CDR2: MNHNY, SVGAGI (reference sequence). CDR3 size: 15 residues. V was clipped by 2 bases and J by 4 bases; unmatched bases: 7. CDR3 in amino acids: CASSYRARGATEAFF. The CDR3 bases are TGTGCCAGCAGTTACAGGGCCAGGGGGGCCACTGAAGCTTTCTTT.

There are a few counts of this clonotype. The gene calls are TRBV3-1 and TRBJ2-1, with TRBD2 matching over 8 bases. The trim removed 1 base at V and 4 bases at J, leaving 6 bases unmatched. The CDR3 runs 16 residues. Germline-derived CDR1 and CDR2 are LGHDT and YNNKEL (reference sequence). The CDR3 coding sequence is TGTGCCAGCAGCCAAGGGGAGTTAGCGGGATACAATGAGCAGTTCTTC. Translating it yields CASSQGELAGYNEQFF.

This clonotype came up many times. The V call is TRBV16, the J call TRBJ2-1, with unresolved D. CDR1 and CDR2 from the germline V gene are KGHSY and FQNENV. V lost 0 bases and J lost 0, with 9 bases in between. The CDR3 runs 16 residues. DNA of the CDR3: TGTGCCAGCAGCCAATCGGTGTCGAGCTCCTACAATGAGCAGTTCTTC. Protein sequence: CASSQSVSSSYNEQFF.

This clonotype has ten or more counts. The J gene is TRBJ2-7, the V gene TRBV10-3; D perhaps matches TRBD1 (6 bases). CDR3 length: 15 amino acids. CDR1 is ENHRY, CDR2 SYGVKD, per germline. V was cut by 3 bases and J by 3 bases, with 15 bases left in between. The CDR3 nucleotides read TGTGCCATCAGTGAATCTGGAGGACAGATCTACGAGCAGTACTTC. As protein: CAISESGGQIYEQYF.

J is TRBJ2-1 and V is TRBV29-1, with D hard to call. CDR3 length: 13 residues. Germline loops: CDR1 SQVTM, CDR2 ANQGSEA. The V gene lost 3 bases and the J gene lost 0 bases, with 6 bases spanning the gap. CDR3 nucleotides: TGCAGCGTTGACTCCCTCTCCTACAATGAGCAGTTCTTC. Translated, it gives CSVDSLSYNEQFF.

This clonotype was detected only a few times. This chain connects TRBV9 to TRBJ2-6; D gene unclear. CDR1 is SGDLS and CDR2 is YYNGEE in the germline V gene. This CDR3 has 15 residues. Trimming took off 4 bases at V and 0 bases at J, with 8 bases between the two ends. The DNA of the CDR3 is TGTGCCAGCAGCATCAGCCACTCTGGGGCCAACGTCCTGACTTTC. Protein product: CASSISHSGANVLTF.

This clonotype was seen repeatedly, ten times or more. J is TRBJ1-3 and V is TRBV11-3, with D uncertain. CDR1 SGHNT and CDR2 YENEEA come from the germline V gene. The V gene lost 6 bases and the J gene lost 0 bases, with 15 bases spanning the gap. The CDR3 runs 16 residues. This chain's CDR3 is CASSHQDTNSGNTIYF. As DNA, the CDR3 is TGTGCCAGCAGTCATCAAGACACGAACTCTGGAAACACCATATATTTT.

This clonotype has a handful of counts. The chain recombines TRBV5-1 with TRBJ2-6; D may be TRBD2 (5 bases). Germline lookup yields CDR1 SGHRS and CDR2 YFSETQ. The CDR3 is 16 amino acids. V was cut by 4 bases and J by 0 bases, with 11 bases left in between. CDR3 DNA sequence: TGCGCCAGCAGCGCGACTACATACTCTGGGGCCAACGTCCTGACTTTC. Residues: CASSATTYSGANVLTF.

Ten or more counts support this clonotype. The J gene is TRBJ2-7, the V gene TRBV10-3; a possible D gene is TRBD2 (5 bases). In germline, CDR1 is ENHRY, CDR2 SYGVKD. V was shortened by 10 bases and J by 0 bases, with 13 bases between the two germline ends. The CDR3 has 13 residues. Here the CDR3 reads CANSAGFSYEQYF. The CDR3 bases are TGTGCCAATTCGGCGGGCTTCTCCTACGAGCAGTACTTC.

This clonotype showed up many times. This chain links TRBV5-6 with TRBJ2-1, with D unclear. Trimming took off 4 bases at V and 0 bases at J, with 11 bases between the two ends. Germline V lookup: CDR1 SGHDT, CDR2 YYEEEE. The CDR3 runs 15 residues. The CDR3 loop reads CASSPSVSSYNEQFF. The CDR3 DNA sequence: TGTGCCAGCAGCCCCAGCGTTAGCTCCTACAATGAGCAGTTCTTC.

In its sample, this clonotype was seen many times. The chain combines TRBV19 with TRBJ1-4; unclear D gene. Germline CDR1 is LNHDA and CDR2 is SQIVND (reference sequence). This CDR3 has 15 residues. V was clipped by 5 bases and J by 5 bases, with 15 bases between them. The CDR3 sequence is CASSVSRLHNEKLFF. In nucleotides, the CDR3 is TGTGCCAGTAGTGTGAGTCGACTCCACAATGAAAAACTGTTTTTT. Full variable domain (rest looked up from reference TRBV19 and TRBJ1-4): DGGITQSPKYLFRKEGQNVTLSCEQNLNHDAMYWYRQDPGQGLRLIYYSQIVNDFQKGDIAEGYSVSREKKESFPLTVTSAQKNPTAFYLCASSVSRLHNEKLFFGSGTQLSVL.

This clonotype was observed at least ten times. The chain couples TRBV7-2 to TRBJ2-4; 7 bases agree with TRBD2. The trim removed 0 bases at V and 10 bases at J, leaving 3 bases unmatched. Germline V gives CDR1 SGHTA, CDR2 FQGNSA. There are 13 residues in the CDR3. CDR3 region: CASSLASGEIQYF. In nucleotides, the CDR3 is TGTGCCAGCAGCTTAGCGAGCGGGGAAATTCAGTACTTC.

This clonotype came up many times. The chain joins TRBV20-1 to TRBJ1-5, with 10 positions matching TRBD1. The CDR3 spans 17 residues. Germline lookup yields CDR1 DFQATT and CDR2 SNEGSKA (reference sequence). V shed 3 bases, J shed 7 bases, and the junction held 15 bases outside the gene matches. In DNA, the CDR3 is TGCAGTGCTAGCCCGGGACAGGGGACGCCCGGGGGGCAGCCCCAGCATTTT. Translation: CSASPGQGTPGGQPQHF.

This clonotype occurred many times. The chain uses TRBV28 and TRBJ2-3; the match to TRBD1 covers 9 bases. The V and J ends lost 4 bases and 4 bases, in that order; junction bases with no gene match: 6. Germline CDR1 and CDR2: MDHEN and SYDVKM. The CDR3 contains 15 residues. CDR3 protein: CASSSRDRVSDTQYF. For the CDR3, the DNA is TGTGCCAGCAGTTCCCGGGACAGGGTTTCAGATACGCAGTATTTT.

This clonotype was seen ten or more times. The genes are TRBV4-1 and TRBJ2-2, with D possibly matching TRBD2 (6 bases). Trimming cost V 3 bases and J 3 bases, with 17 bases left between them. Per the germline V gene, CDR1 is MGHRA and CDR2 is YSYEKL. This CDR3 contains 17 residues. The CDR3 DNA follows: TGCGCCAGCAGCCAGGGTTACGGGAGTGCCGACACCGGGGAGCTGTTTTTT. Its translation is CASSQGYGSADTGELFF.

This clonotype was recorded at least ten times. The gene calls are TRBV5-5 and TRBJ1-2; 8 positions agree with TRBD1. The CDR3 sequence is 14 residues long. CDR1 is SGHKS and CDR2 is YYEKEE in the germline V gene (reference sequence). V dropped 4 bases and J dropped 4; count of bases not matched to a gene: 6. In nucleotides, the CDR3 is TGTGCCAGCAGCGTACAGGGGGTTGCCTATGGCTACACCTTC. Protein: CASSVQGVAYGYTF.

This clonotype was seen at least ten times. This chain joins TRBV5-1 and TRBJ2-1, with 10 bases aligning to TRBD2. The germline V gene encodes CDR1 SGHRS and CDR2 YFSETQ. With 0 bases clipped from V and 3 bases from J, the junction kept 3 bases outside the gene matches. The CDR3 runs 16 residues. The CDR3 DNA follows: TGCGCCAGCAGCTTGGCTAGCGGGAGTGTCTACAATGAGCAGTTCTTC. This translates into CASSLASGSVYNEQFF.

Details on this clonotype: A read error may be the cause here, since a much bigger clone is one base away. The chain carries TRBV4-2 and TRBJ2-1, with TRBD2 identical over 9 bases. Germline assignment: CDR1 LGHNA and CDR2 YNFKEQ. V lost 4 bases and J lost 8; bases outside the gene matches: 9. The CDR3 runs to 15 residues. In DNA form, the CDR3 reads TGTGCCAGCAGCCCACGACTAGCGGTTGGGGATGAGCAGTTCTTC. Its translation is CASSPRLAVGDEQFF.

This clonotype has more than one count but fewer than ten. J is TRBJ2-5 and V is TRBV5-4, with TRBD1 identical over 12 bases. The germline gives CDR1 SGHNT, CDR2 YYREEE (reference sequence). V shed 2 bases and J 4 bases; nucleotides not matched to a gene: 9. The CDR3 length is 17 residues. The CDR3 region is CASSFSGTGGAGETQYF. The CDR3 DNA sequence: TGTGCCAGCAGCTTCTCCGGGACAGGGGGCGCGGGAGAGACCCAGTACTTC.

The chain recombines TRBV29-1 with TRBJ2-6; TRBD2 is a possible D gene (5 bases). The V end was cut by 6 bases, the J end by 0 bases, with 18 bases between. Germline values: CDR1 SQVTM, CDR2 ANQGSEA. This CDR3 is built from 17 residues. CDR3: CSVSNVGRASGANVLTF. CDR3 nucleotides: TGCAGCGTATCTAATGTAGGGCGGGCCTCTGGGGCCAACGTCCTGACTTTC.